This entry lists 16 T cell receptor beta chains sequenced from one sample in a study of cytotoxic CD8 clonotypes in ibrutinib-treated CLL. The table came from immunoSEQ multiplex PCR; TCRdb's copy has only in-frame clones and leaves some out. The table lists more than 9,000 clones, around 62% of them singletons. The starting material was PBMCs, obtained before ibrutinib treatment. Receptors originate from a human donor with chronic lymphocytic leukemia.

In its sample, this clone was seen a few times. The gene calls are TRBV6-6 and TRBJ2-2; D is perhaps TRBD1 (6 bases). V lost 7 bases and J 8 bases, leaving 14 bases between the germline ends. This CDR3 is 13 amino acids long. Germline lookup yields CDR1 MNHNY and CDR2 SVGAGI (reference sequence). The CDR3 sequence: CASTQGQGGELFF. As DNA, the CDR3 is TGTGCCAGCACGCAGGGGCAGGGTGGGGAGCTGTTTTTT.

The chain carries TRBV19 and TRBJ2-1; D is ambiguous. CDR3 length: 11 residues. Trimming pared 2 bases from V and 10 bases from J, leaving 6 bases between. Germline CDR1 is LNHDA and CDR2 is SQIVND (reference sequence). The CDR3 DNA follows: TGTGCCAGTAGTATATCCGTGGAGCAGTTCTTC. This codes for CASSISVEQFF. The entire variable domain, with the rest obtained from reference TRBV19 and TRBJ2-1, is as follows: DGGITQSPKYLFRKEGQNVTLSCEQNLNHDAMYWYRQDPGQGLRLIYYSQIVNDFQKGDIAEGYSVSREKKESFPLTVTSAQKNPTAFYLCASSISVEQFFGPGTRLTVL.

The chain has TRBV29-1 and TRBJ1-6, with unresolved D. V was shortened by 6 bases and J by 0 bases, with 6 bases between the two germline ends. Germline V gene data show CDR1 as SQVTM and CDR2 as ANQGSEA. The CDR3 length is 13 residues. CDR3 DNA: TGCAGCGTACGTAGCTCCTATAATTCACCCCTCCACTTT. This sequence encodes CSVRSSYNSPLHF.

This clone has a handful of counts. The gene calls are TRBV5-6 and TRBJ2-2; possibly TRBD2 for D (6 bases). Germline assignment: CDR1 SGHDT and CDR2 YYEEEE. Trimming took 2 bases from V and 8 from J, leaving 10 bases between them. The length of the CDR3 is 13 residues. CDR3 sequence reads: CASSFTSQGELFF. CDR3 in DNA: TGTGCCAGCAGCTTCACTAGCCAGGGGGAGCTGTTTTTT.

The rearrangement joins TRBV28 to TRBJ1-4, with a weak D call TRBD1 (5 bases). In germline, CDR1 is MDHEN, CDR2 SYDVKM. The V and J ends lost 8 bases and 2 bases respectively, with 12 bases between them. This CDR3 has 14 amino acids. In DNA form, the CDR3 reads TGTGCCAGCGGGGGTGGGCAGACTAATGAAAAACTGTTTTTT. Its protein is CASGGGQTNEKLFF.

The chain carries TRBV4-3 and TRBJ1-5; D call uncertain. The CDR3 spans 13 residues. Germline V lookup: CDR1 LGHNA, CDR2 YSLEER. Trimming pared 3 bases from V and 2 bases from J, leaving 5 bases between. The CDR3 loop reads CASSQFRNQPQHF. The DNA of the CDR3 is TGCGCCAGCAGCCAGTTCCGCAATCAGCCCCAGCATTTT.

CDR3 amino acids: CASSRSGGLFF. The CDR3 bases are TGTGCCAGCAGTAGATCGGGGGGACTGTTTTTT. The chain combines TRBV6-5 with TRBJ1-4; D perhaps matches TRBD1 (5 bases). This CDR3 has 11 residues. CDR1 and CDR2 (germline): MNHEY, SVGAGI. V was trimmed by 5 bases and J by 13 bases, leaving 11 bases between them.

This clone was seen only a few times. V gene TRBV2 combines with J gene TRBJ2-2; 7 positions match TRBD1. The CDR3 contains 13 residues. V lost 7 bases, J lost 3 bases, and 2 bases stayed unmatched. Germline CDR1 and CDR2: SNHLY and FYNNEI. In DNA, the CDR3 is TGTGCCAGCAACAGGGGCGACACCGGGGAGCTGTTTTTT. This gives the protein CASNRGDTGELFF.

V is TRBV4-1 and J is TRBJ1-6; D remains ambiguous. This CDR3 has 15 amino acids. Germline lookup yields CDR1 MGHRA and CDR2 YSYEKL. The V end was cut by 4 bases, the J end by 10 bases, with 17 bases between. The CDR3 is CASSRDGGEFSPLHF. The CDR3, as DNA: TGCGCCAGCAGCCGCGACGGTGGGGAATTCTCACCCCTCCACTTT.

J is TRBJ1-5 and V is TRBV5-6; 7 nucleotides align to TRBD1. After removal of 3 bases from V and 10 bases from J, the junction contained 7 bases not matched to a gene. CDR1 is SGHDT and CDR2 is YYEEEE in the germline V gene. CDR3 size: 13 residues. The chain's CDR3 is CASSSGTVNPQHF. The CDR3 DNA reads TGTGCCAGCAGCTCCGGGACAGTCAACCCCCAGCATTTT.

CDR3 region: CASSRGYNEQFF. The CDR3 DNA sequence: TGTGCCAGCAGTCGGGGGTACAATGAGCAGTTCTTC. The chain joins TRBV28 to TRBJ2-1; tentatively, D is TRBD2 (6 bases). The germline V gene encodes CDR1 MDHEN and CDR2 SYDVKM. Trimming cost V 5 bases and J 4 bases, with 6 bases left between them. This CDR3 is built from 12 residues.

The chain has TRBV15 and TRBJ2-1; 8 nucleotides align to TRBD2. The germline V gene encodes CDR1 LNHNV and CDR2 YYDKDF (reference sequence). The junction had 6 bases not matched to a gene; V was cut back by 1 base and J by 7 bases. This CDR3 has 15 residues. The CDR3 reads CATSRVAGGTNEQFF. The CDR3 DNA reads TGTGCCACCAGCAGAGTCGCGGGGGGTACGAATGAGCAGTTCTTC.

The chain recombines TRBV28 with TRBJ2-1; 8 nucleotides match TRBD1. Germline assignment: CDR1 MDHEN and CDR2 SYDVKM. The junction had 24 bases not matched to a gene; V was cut back by 1 base and J by 1 base. There are 23 residues in the CDR3. CDR3 sequence: CASSLFPVRPRTGIFGSYNEQFF. The CDR3, as DNA: TGTGCCAGCAGTTTATTCCCTGTACGGCCGAGGACAGGGATCTTCGGTTCCTACAATGAGCAGTTCTTC.

This chain joins TRBV27 and TRBJ2-1, with no clear D. Germline CDR1 is MNHEY and CDR2 is SMNVEV (reference sequence). This CDR3 is 13 amino acids long. V was clipped by 5 bases and J by 8 bases, with 13 bases between them. CDR3: CASSPGVDHEQFF. CDR3 nucleotide sequence: TGTGCCAGCAGTCCAGGAGTAGATCATGAGCAGTTCTTC.

V and J are TRBV7-2 and TRBJ2-2, with unresolved D. This CDR3 spans 14 amino acids. Trimming shortened V by 6 bases and J by 2 bases, and 10 bases separated the two germline ends. Germline values: CDR1 SGHTA, CDR2 FQGNSA. The CDR3 DNA reads TGTGCCAGCAGAGAAAGCGCCAACACCGGGGAGCTGTTTTTT. Amino acids: CASRESANTGELFF.

The chain recombines TRBV18 with TRBJ2-7, with 11 nucleotides matching TRBD2. Germline-derived CDR1 and CDR2 are KGHSH and LQKENI. J was trimmed by 6 bases and V by 6 bases; bases with no gene match: 4. The CDR3 sequence is 13 residues long. The CDR3, as DNA: TGTGCCAGCTCCGAACTAGCGGGGGTCGAGCAGTACTTC. This gives the protein CASSELAGVEQYF.